These T cell receptor beta chains were read from a single sample in a study of shared clonotypes between healthy human individuals. The assay was immunoSEQ multiplex PCR, and TCRdb's table has in-frame clones only and misses some. The table lists under 1,100,000 clones, 75% to 85% of them singletons. Specimen: memory CD4+ T cells from PBMCs. Receptor source: a man aged 18 to 29 in good health. Some clones in this sample may be carry-over from other donors' samples. Each CDR3 is given with its conserved first and last residue. The order of the fields is D gene, V gene, clone size, J gene, CDR3 DNA, CDR3 protein. The D gene is left open where the match is weak. Rows may omit the clone size; those that give it use once, few, many or a size class.

d_gene: -; v_gene: TRBV2; abundance: -; j_gene: TRBJ1-1; CDR3nt: TGTGCCAGCAGTGAAAATAGGGACTCTAGAACAGGAGCTTTCTTT; CDR3aa: CASSENRDSRTGAFF
d_gene: -; v_gene: TRBV5-4; abundance: -; j_gene: TRBJ1-1; CDR3nt: TGTGCCAGCAGAGGGGGGCGAGCGAACACTGAAGCTTTCTTT; CDR3aa: CASRGGRANTEAFF
d_gene: -; v_gene: TRBV5-1; abundance: -; j_gene: TRBJ2-1; CDR3nt: TGCGCCAGCGGGGTAGCGGACCGATACAATGAGCAGTTCTTC; CDR3aa: CASGVADRYNEQFF
d_gene: -; v_gene: TRBV7-9; abundance: few; j_gene: TRBJ1-4; CDR3nt: TGTGCCAGCAGCTTAACAGGGTACGAAAAACTGTTTTTT; CDR3aa: CASSLTGYEKLFF
d_gene: -; v_gene: TRBV6-6; abundance: -; j_gene: TRBJ1-1; CDR3nt: TGTGCCAGCAGTTACAAGCCGGGGTGGGTCACTGAAGCTTTCTTT; CDR3aa: CASSYKPGWVTEAFF
d_gene: -; v_gene: TRBV6-6; abundance: once; j_gene: TRBJ2-7; CDR3nt: TGTGCCAGCAGTGGTGGGGGGGGCAATTTTCGCGAGCAGTACTTC; CDR3aa: CASSGGGGNFREQYF
d_gene: -; v_gene: TRBV5-1; abundance: -; j_gene: TRBJ2-7; CDR3nt: TGCGCCAGCAGCTTTGGGCAGACTATCTACGAGCAGTACTTC; CDR3aa: CASSFGQTIYEQYF
d_gene: TRBD1; v_gene: TRBV7-3; abundance: -; j_gene: TRBJ2-4; CDR3nt: TGTGCCAGCAGCGCGACAGGGTCAAGCATTCAGTACTTC; CDR3aa: CASSATGSSIQYF
d_gene: -; v_gene: TRBV28; abundance: -; j_gene: TRBJ2-1; CDR3nt: TGTGCCAGCAGGTCTGGAGCCTCTGAGCAGTTCTTC; CDR3aa: CASRSGASEQFF
d_gene: -; v_gene: TRBV5-8; abundance: -; j_gene: TRBJ2-1; CDR3nt: TGTGCCAGCAGCTTTCAGAATAACAATGAGCAGTTCTTC; CDR3aa: CASSFQNNNEQFF
d_gene: -; v_gene: TRBV2; abundance: -; j_gene: TRBJ1-2; CDR3nt: TGTGCCAGCAGTCAAGGGCCAAACTATGGCTACACCTTC; CDR3aa: CASSQGPNYGYTF
d_gene: TRBD2; v_gene: TRBV5-1; abundance: -; j_gene: TRBJ2-7; CDR3nt: TGCGCCAGCAGCCCCGGTAAAGCGGGAGAAGGGCAGTACTTC; CDR3aa: CASSPGKAGEGQYF
d_gene: -; v_gene: TRBV6-1; abundance: -; j_gene: TRBJ2-7; CDR3nt: TGTGCCAGCCTAAGCGGAAGTCTTGAGCAGTACTTC; CDR3aa: CASLSGSLEQYF
d_gene: -; v_gene: TRBV29-1; abundance: few; j_gene: TRBJ2-7; CDR3nt: TGCAGCGTCAGCGAATCCTACGAGCAGTACTTC; CDR3aa: CSVSESYEQYF
d_gene: -; v_gene: TRBV5-4; abundance: once; j_gene: TRBJ2-2; CDR3nt: TGTGCCAGCAGCCCCCCAAGGGCGAACACCGGGGAGCTGTTTTTT; CDR3aa: CASSPPRANTGELFF
d_gene: -; v_gene: TRBV11-2; abundance: many; j_gene: TRBJ2-1; CDR3nt: TGTGCCAGCAGCTCCATCAGGGGACCCTACAATGAGCAGTTCTTC; CDR3aa: CASSSIRGPYNEQFF
d_gene: TRBD1; v_gene: TRBV29-1; abundance: -; j_gene: TRBJ1-1; CDR3nt: TGCAGCGGTTCCCCAGCAGGGGGCAACACTGAAGCTTTCTTT; CDR3aa: CSGSPAGGNTEAFF
d_gene: -; v_gene: TRBV11-2; abundance: -; j_gene: TRBJ1-4; CDR3nt: TGTGCCAGCAGCTTGGCCCTAGGGGCAACTAATGAAAAACTGTTTTTT; CDR3aa: CASSLALGATNEKLFF
d_gene: -; v_gene: TRBV2; abundance: -; j_gene: TRBJ2-2; CDR3nt: TGTGCCAGCAGCACGTTGGGGATGAAGAACACCGGGGAGCTGTTTTTT; CDR3aa: CASSTLGMKNTGELFF
d_gene: -; v_gene: TRBV27; abundance: -; j_gene: TRBJ2-7; CDR3nt: TGTGCCAGCAGAAAATTCCGGGACTCGAGCTCCTACGAGCAGTACTTC; CDR3aa: CASRKFRDSSSYEQYF
d_gene: TRBD2; v_gene: TRBV5-4; abundance: few; j_gene: TRBJ2-3; CDR3nt: TGTGCCAGCAGCTCTTCTATGGGACTAGGAAGCACAGATACGCAGTATTTT; CDR3aa: CASSSSMGLGSTDTQYF
d_gene: -; v_gene: TRBV5-6; abundance: -; j_gene: TRBJ1-1; CDR3nt: TGTGCCAGCAGCTTTCTCCCAGGGGTTGGGTCTGAAGCTTTCTTT; CDR3aa: CASSFLPGVGSEAFF
d_gene: -; v_gene: TRBV14; abundance: -; j_gene: TRBJ2-1; CDR3nt: TGTGCCAGCAGCCAAGAATGGGCGGGGGCGCTTTTCTTC; CDR3aa: CASSQEWAGALFF
d_gene: -; v_gene: TRBV11-2; abundance: -; j_gene: TRBJ2-1; CDR3nt: TGTGCCAGCAGCACGACGACCTACAATGAGCAGTTCTTC; CDR3aa: CASSTTTYNEQFF
d_gene: -; v_gene: TRBV11-2; abundance: -; j_gene: TRBJ2-7; CDR3nt: TGTGCCAGCAGCTTAGAGGGGGGAAGAGCGTTGACCTACGAGCAGTACTTC; CDR3aa: CASSLEGGRALTYEQYF
d_gene: -; v_gene: TRBV27; abundance: -; j_gene: TRBJ2-7; CDR3nt: TGTGCCAGCAGTTCCAGTCTCAGGGGATCGGGGTACGAGCAGTACTTC; CDR3aa: CASSSSLRGSGYEQYF
d_gene: -; v_gene: TRBV7-9; abundance: -; j_gene: TRBJ2-5; CDR3nt: TGTGCCAGCAGCTTTGGTTCCCCCGGACTACCTCCCCCCATTAGGTACTTC; CDR3aa: CASSFGSPGLPPPIRYF
d_gene: TRBD2; v_gene: TRBV23-1; abundance: -; j_gene: TRBJ2-7; CDR3nt: TGCGCCAGCAGGCCAAACACTAGCGGTGAGGCATCCTACGAGCAGTACTTC; CDR3aa: CASRPNTSGEASYEQYF
d_gene: -; v_gene: TRBV5-1; abundance: few; j_gene: TRBJ2-7; CDR3nt: TGCGCCAGCAGCTTGGGACCGGCTTACGAGCAGTACTTC; CDR3aa: CASSLGPAYEQYF
d_gene: TRBD2; v_gene: TRBV10-3; abundance: -; j_gene: TRBJ2-5; CDR3nt: TGTGCCATCAGTGAGTCGGGTACTAGCGGAAAAGAGACCCAGTACTTC; CDR3aa: CAISESGTSGKETQYF
d_gene: -; v_gene: TRBV5-1; abundance: -; j_gene: TRBJ1-6; CDR3nt: TGCGCCAGCAGCTTGGGGTATAATTCACCCCTCCACTTT; CDR3aa: CASSLGYNSPLHF
d_gene: -; v_gene: TRBV10-2; abundance: -; j_gene: TRBJ2-2; CDR3nt: TGCGCCAGCCGGGACCCCGGGTCCGGGGAGCTGTTTTTT; CDR3aa: CASRDPGSGELFF
d_gene: -; v_gene: TRBV6-5; abundance: -; j_gene: TRBJ1-1; CDR3nt: TGTGCCAGCAGTACGACCTTAGGGACTGAAGCTTTCTTT; CDR3aa: CASSTTLGTEAFF
d_gene: -; v_gene: TRBV18; abundance: -; j_gene: TRBJ2-5; CDR3nt: TGTGCCAGCTCTCTTCAAGAGACCCAGTACTTC; CDR3aa: CASSLQETQYF
d_gene: -; v_gene: TRBV18; abundance: -; j_gene: TRBJ2-6; CDR3nt: TGTGCCAGCTCACCACAAGCCCCCACGTACCCCCTCCTAAGCTCTGGGGCCAACGTCCTGACTTTC; CDR3aa: CASSPQAPTYPLLSSGANVLTF
d_gene: TRBD1; v_gene: TRBV7-3; abundance: once; j_gene: TRBJ2-1; CDR3nt: TGTGCCAGCAGCTTAGACAGGGGTGCGGATGAGCAGTTCTTC; CDR3aa: CASSLDRGADEQFF
d_gene: -; v_gene: TRBV6-5; abundance: -; j_gene: TRBJ1-2; CDR3nt: TGTGCCAGCAGCCGAACAGGGACCTCCTATGGCTACACCTTC; CDR3aa: CASSRTGTSYGYTF
d_gene: TRBD1; v_gene: TRBV29-1; abundance: -; j_gene: TRBJ1-2; CDR3nt: TGCAGCGTTGACAGGGGGCACTATGGCTACACCTTC; CDR3aa: CSVDRGHYGYTF
d_gene: -; v_gene: TRBV21-1; abundance: many; j_gene: TRBJ2-3; CDR3nt: TGTGCCAGCAGCAACCGGGACAGGTCAAGCACAGATACGCAGTATTTT; CDR3aa: CASSNRDRSSTDTQYF
d_gene: TRBD1; v_gene: TRBV28; abundance: -; j_gene: TRBJ2-2; CDR3nt: TGTGCCAGCAGTCCCCAATACGTCCTCAGGGGGATTCGGTCCGGGGAGCTGTTTTTT; CDR3aa: CASSPQYVLRGIRSGELFF
d_gene: TRBD2; v_gene: TRBV7-2; abundance: many; j_gene: TRBJ2-7; CDR3nt: TGTGCCAGCAGCTCCCCTGAAGCGGGAGGTCACGGCGAGCAGTACTTC; CDR3aa: CASSSPEAGGHGEQYF